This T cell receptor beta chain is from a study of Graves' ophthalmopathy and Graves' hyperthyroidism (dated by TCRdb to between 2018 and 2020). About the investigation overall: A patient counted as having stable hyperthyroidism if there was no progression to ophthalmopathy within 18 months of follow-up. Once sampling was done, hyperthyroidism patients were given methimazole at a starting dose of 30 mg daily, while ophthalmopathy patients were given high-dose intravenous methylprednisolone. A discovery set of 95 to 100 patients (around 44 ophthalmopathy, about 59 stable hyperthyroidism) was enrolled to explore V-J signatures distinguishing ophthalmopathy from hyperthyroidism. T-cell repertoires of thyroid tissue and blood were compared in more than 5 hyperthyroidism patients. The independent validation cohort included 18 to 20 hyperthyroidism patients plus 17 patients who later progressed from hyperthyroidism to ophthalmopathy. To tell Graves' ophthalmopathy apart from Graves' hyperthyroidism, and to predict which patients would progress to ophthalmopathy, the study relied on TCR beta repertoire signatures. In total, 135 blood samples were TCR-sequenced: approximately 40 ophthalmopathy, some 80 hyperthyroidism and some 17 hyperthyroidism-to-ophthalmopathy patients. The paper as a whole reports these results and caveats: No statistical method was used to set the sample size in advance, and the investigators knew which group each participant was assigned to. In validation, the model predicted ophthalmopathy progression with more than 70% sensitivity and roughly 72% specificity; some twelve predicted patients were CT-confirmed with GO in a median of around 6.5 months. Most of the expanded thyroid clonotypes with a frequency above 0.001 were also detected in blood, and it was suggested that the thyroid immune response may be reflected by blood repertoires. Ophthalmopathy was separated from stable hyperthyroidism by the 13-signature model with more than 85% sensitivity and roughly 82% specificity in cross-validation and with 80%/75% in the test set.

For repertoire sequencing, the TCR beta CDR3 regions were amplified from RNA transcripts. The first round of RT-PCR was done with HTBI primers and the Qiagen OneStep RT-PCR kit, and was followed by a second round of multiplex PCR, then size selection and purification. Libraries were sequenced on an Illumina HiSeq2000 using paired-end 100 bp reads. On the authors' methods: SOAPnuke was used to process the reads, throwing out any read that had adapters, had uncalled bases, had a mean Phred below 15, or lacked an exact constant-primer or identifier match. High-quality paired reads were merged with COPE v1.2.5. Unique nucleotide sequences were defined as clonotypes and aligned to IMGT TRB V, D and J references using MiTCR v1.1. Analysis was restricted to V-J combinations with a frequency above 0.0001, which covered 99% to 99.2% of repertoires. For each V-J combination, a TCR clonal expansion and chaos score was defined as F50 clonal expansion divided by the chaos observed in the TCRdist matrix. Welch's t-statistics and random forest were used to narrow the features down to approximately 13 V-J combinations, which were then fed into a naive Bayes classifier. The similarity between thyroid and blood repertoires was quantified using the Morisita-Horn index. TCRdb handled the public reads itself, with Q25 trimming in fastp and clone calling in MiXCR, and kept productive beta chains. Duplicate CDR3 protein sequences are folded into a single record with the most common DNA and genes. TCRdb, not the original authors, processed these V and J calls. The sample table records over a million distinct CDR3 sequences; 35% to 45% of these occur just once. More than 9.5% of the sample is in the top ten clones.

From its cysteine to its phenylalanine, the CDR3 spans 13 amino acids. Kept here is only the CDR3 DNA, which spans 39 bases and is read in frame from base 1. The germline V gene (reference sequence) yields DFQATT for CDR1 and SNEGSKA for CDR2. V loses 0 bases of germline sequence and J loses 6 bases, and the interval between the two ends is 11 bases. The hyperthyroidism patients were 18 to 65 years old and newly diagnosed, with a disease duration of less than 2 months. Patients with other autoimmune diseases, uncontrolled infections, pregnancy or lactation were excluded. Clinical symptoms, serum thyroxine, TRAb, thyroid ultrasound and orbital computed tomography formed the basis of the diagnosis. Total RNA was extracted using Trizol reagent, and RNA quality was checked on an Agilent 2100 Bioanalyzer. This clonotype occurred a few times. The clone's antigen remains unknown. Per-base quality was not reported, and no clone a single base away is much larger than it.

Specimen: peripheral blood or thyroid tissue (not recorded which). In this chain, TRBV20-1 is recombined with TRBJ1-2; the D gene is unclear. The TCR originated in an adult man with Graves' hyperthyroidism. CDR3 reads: CSARDLGFHGYTF. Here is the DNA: TGCAGTGCTAGAGATCTCGGGTTTCATGGCTACACCTTC.